The TCR beta chain under discussion was sequenced for a study of beta chain features in type 1 diabetes. Study-level information: The patient and healthy donor groups were comparable for age, gender and cell yields. General study points: VDJ junctions from type 1 diabetes patients carried fewer insertions and larger deletions. Within each of all four CD4+ subsets, Type 1 diabetes patients had TCRB CDR3s that were moderately but significantly shorter.

Naive, central memory, regulatory and stem cell-like memory cells within the CD4+ compartment were sorted using CD45RO/CCR7/CD25/CD127/CD95/CD27. In regard to this clone: Its matching antigen is unknown.

The CDR3 has 13 amino acids. CDR1 MNHEY and CDR2 SMNVEV come from the germline V gene (reference sequence). The trim removed 7 bases at V and 8 bases at J, leaving 9 bases unmatched. The isolated RNA, all of it, was reverse transcribed, so expressed TCRB transcripts were what got sequenced. Sequencing used immunoSEQ multiplex PCR; TCRdb keeps in-frame clones, though not all of them. The table records 640,000 or so clones, roughly an eighth of them present only once. V gene TRBV27 combines with J gene TRBJ1-1; 8 bases line up with TRBD1. Sample: naive CD4+ T cells from blood. The source is a man in his late teens or twenties with type 1 diabetes. The CDR3 DNA is TGTGCCAGCACCCAAAGGACAGGGATGGAAGCTTTCTTT. It yields the protein CASTQRTGMEAFF.